These T cell receptor beta chains were read from a single sample in a study of T cell changes during pregnancy in multiple sclerosis. This table comes from immunoSEQ multiplex PCR, and its TCRdb copy is limited to in-frame clones, with some not included. The sample includes tens of thousands of clones, roughly 90% of them seen just once. The sequenced sample was peripheral blood, obtained in the first trimester of pregnancy. The source is a female donor with multiple sclerosis, enrolled in a pregnancy study. Each CDR3 is given with its conserved first and last residue. The D gene is left open where the match is weak. Size is omitted from some rows. Given values are once, few, many or a class for expanded clones.

v_gene: TRBV4-2
d_gene: TRBD2
j_gene: TRBJ2-5
abundance: -
CDR3aa: CASSQDREGQETQYF
CDR3nt: TGTGCCAGCAGCCAAGATCGGGAGGGCCAAGAGACCCAGTACTTC

v_gene: TRBV19
d_gene: TRBD1
j_gene: TRBJ2-7
abundance: -
CDR3aa: CASSLHRDSPYEQYF
CDR3nt: TGTGCCAGTAGTCTTCACCGGGACAGCCCATACGAGCAGTACTTC

v_gene: TRBV7-9
d_gene: -
j_gene: TRBJ2-7
abundance: -
CDR3aa: CASSLALGLGKGYEQYF
CDR3nt: TGTGCCAGCAGCTTAGCGCTAGGTCTGGGCAAGGGGTACGAGCAGTACTTC

v_gene: TRBV27
d_gene: -
j_gene: TRBJ1-1
abundance: many
CDR3aa: CASSSRELNTEAFF
CDR3nt: TGTGCCAGCAGTTCGAGGGAGCTTAACACTGAAGCTTTCTTT

v_gene: TRBV19
d_gene: -
j_gene: TRBJ1-3
abundance: -
CDR3aa: CASSQISGNTIYF
CDR3nt: TGTGCCAGTAGCCAGATCTCTGGAAACACCATATATTTT

v_gene: TRBV2
d_gene: -
j_gene: TRBJ2-7
abundance: -
CDR3aa: CASDRGGTVYEQYF
CDR3nt: TGTGCCAGCGATCGGGGCGGGACGGTCTACGAGCAGTACTTC

v_gene: TRBV7-2
d_gene: -
j_gene: TRBJ1-2
abundance: once
CDR3aa: CASSLVPGAGSYGYTF
CDR3nt: TGTGCCAGCAGCTTAGTACCAGGGGCAGGCAGCTATGGCTACACCTTC

v_gene: TRBV28
d_gene: -
j_gene: TRBJ1-1
abundance: -
CDR3aa: CASSLDRVNTEAFF
CDR3nt: TGTGCCAGCAGTTTAGACAGAGTGAACACTGAAGCTTTCTTT

v_gene: TRBV4-3
d_gene: -
j_gene: TRBJ2-7
abundance: -
CDR3aa: CASSQTGYGEQYF
CDR3nt: TGCGCCAGCAGCCAAACAGGGTATGGCGAGCAGTACTTC

v_gene: TRBV13
d_gene: -
j_gene: TRBJ2-5
abundance: -
CDR3aa: CASSFLAGRETQYF
CDR3nt: TGTGCCAGCAGCTTTCTAGCTGGGAGGGAGACCCAGTACTTC

v_gene: TRBV11-2
d_gene: TRBD2
j_gene: TRBJ2-1
abundance: -
CDR3aa: CASSPWTSGAVEQFF
CDR3nt: TGTGCCAGCAGCCCTTGGACTAGCGGTGCGGTTGAGCAGTTCTTC

v_gene: TRBV19
d_gene: TRBD1
j_gene: TRBJ2-1
abundance: -
CDR3aa: CASSGRQGGYNEQFF
CDR3nt: TGTGCCAGTTCGGGGAGACAGGGTGGCTACAATGAGCAGTTCTTC

v_gene: TRBV6-5
d_gene: -
j_gene: TRBJ2-4
abundance: -
CDR3aa: CASRRTREAKNIQYF
CDR3nt: TGTGCCAGCAGGAGAACAAGGGAGGCTAAAAACATTCAGTACTTC

v_gene: TRBV15
d_gene: TRBD2
j_gene: TRBJ2-2
abundance: -
CDR3aa: CATSRLTSGTTGELFF
CDR3nt: TGTGCCACCAGCAGATTGACTAGCGGCACCACCGGGGAGCTGTTTTTT

v_gene: TRBV6-1
d_gene: -
j_gene: TRBJ2-7
abundance: -
CDR3aa: CASSTNPGTYEQYF
CDR3nt: TGTGCCAGCAGTACTAACCCGGGTACCTACGAGCAGTACTTC

v_gene: TRBV7-3
d_gene: TRBD2
j_gene: TRBJ2-1
abundance: few
CDR3aa: CASSSGTSGSSYNEQFF
CDR3nt: TGTGCCAGCAGCTCCGGGACTAGCGGGAGCTCCTACAATGAGCAGTTCTTC

v_gene: TRBV6-5
d_gene: -
j_gene: TRBJ2-2
abundance: -
CDR3aa: CASRGRRPGELFF
CDR3nt: TGTGCCAGCAGGGGCCGGAGGCCCGGGGAGCTGTTTTTT

v_gene: TRBV7-3
d_gene: TRBD2
j_gene: TRBJ2-1
abundance: once
CDR3aa: CASNPSGRTSYNEQFF
CDR3nt: TGTGCCAGCAACCCTAGCGGGAGGACCTCCTACAATGAGCAGTTCTTC

v_gene: TRBV6-5
d_gene: -
j_gene: TRBJ1-3
abundance: -
CDR3aa: CASSYSNRGYGNTIYF
CDR3nt: TGTGCCAGCAGTTACTCGAACCGGGGTTATGGAAACACCATATATTTT

v_gene: TRBV27
d_gene: -
j_gene: TRBJ2-7
abundance: -
CDR3aa: CASSSETPITLYF
CDR3nt: TGTGCCAGCAGCTCCGAAACTCCGATAACCCTGTACTTC

v_gene: TRBV2
d_gene: TRBD2
j_gene: TRBJ2-7
abundance: -
CDR3aa: CATRTSGGPWEQYF
CDR3nt: TGTGCCACCCGGACTAGCGGGGGTCCGTGGGAGCAGTACTTC

v_gene: TRBV19
d_gene: TRBD1
j_gene: TRBJ1-5
abundance: -
CDR3aa: CASSIQTGYSNQPQHF
CDR3nt: TGTGCCAGTAGTATACAGACAGGGTATAGCAATCAGCCCCAGCATTTT

v_gene: TRBV7-9
d_gene: TRBD1
j_gene: TRBJ2-1
abundance: once
CDR3aa: CASRHDRGSYNEQFF
CDR3nt: TGTGCCAGCAGACATGACAGGGGATCCTACAATGAGCAGTTCTTC

v_gene: TRBV14
d_gene: TRBD2
j_gene: TRBJ2-3
abundance: -
CDR3aa: CASSQSLAGGTWTDTQYF
CDR3nt: TGTGCCAGCAGCCAATCACTAGCGGGGGGGACTTGGACAGATACGCAGTATTTT

v_gene: TRBV27
d_gene: TRBD1
j_gene: TRBJ1-1
abundance: -
CDR3aa: CASSFQSLSQGPTFF
CDR3nt: TGTGCCAGCAGTTTCCAATCCCTCTCACAGGGGCCGACTTTCTTT

v_gene: TRBV20-1
d_gene: -
j_gene: TRBJ2-7
abundance: -
CDR3aa: CSARGDYEQYF
CDR3nt: TGCAGTGCTAGAGGAGACTACGAGCAGTACTTC

v_gene: TRBV13
d_gene: -
j_gene: TRBJ1-1
abundance: few
CDR3aa: CASSLGSLNSNTEAFF
CDR3nt: TGTGCCAGCAGCTTAGGAAGCCTGAACTCGAACACTGAAGCTTTCTTT

v_gene: TRBV27
d_gene: -
j_gene: TRBJ2-7
abundance: -
CDR3aa: CASSSQGPGYEQYF
CDR3nt: TGTGCCAGCAGTTCGCAGGGTCCTGGGTACGAGCAGTACTTC

v_gene: TRBV6-1
d_gene: TRBD2
j_gene: TRBJ2-3
abundance: -
CDR3aa: CASSGTSGRSDTQYF
CDR3nt: TGTGCCAGCAGTGGGACTAGCGGGAGGAGTGATACGCAGTATTTT

v_gene: TRBV2
d_gene: -
j_gene: TRBJ2-7
abundance: -
CDR3aa: CASRDSGPPYEQYF
CDR3nt: TGTGCCAGCAGGGATAGCGGTCCCCCATACGAGCAGTACTTC

v_gene: TRBV7-9
d_gene: -
j_gene: TRBJ1-1
abundance: -
CDR3aa: CASSPVGPRTEAFF
CDR3nt: TGTGCCAGCAGCCCCGTTGGCCCGAGGACTGAAGCTTTCTTT

v_gene: TRBV7-2
d_gene: -
j_gene: TRBJ2-7
abundance: -
CDR3aa: CASSLDRGKAYEQYF
CDR3nt: TGTGCCAGCAGCTTAGATCGGGGGAAGGCATACGAGCAGTACTTC

v_gene: TRBV19
d_gene: TRBD1
j_gene: TRBJ1-1
abundance: -
CDR3aa: CASRPDRVTEAFF
CDR3nt: TGTGCCAGTAGGCCGGACAGGGTTACTGAAGCTTTCTTT

v_gene: TRBV14
d_gene: TRBD1
j_gene: TRBJ2-5
abundance: -
CDR3aa: CASSQTGGADQETQYF
CDR3nt: TGTGCCAGCAGCCAAACAGGGGGCGCAGACCAAGAGACCCAGTACTTC

v_gene: TRBV13
d_gene: TRBD2
j_gene: TRBJ2-3
abundance: once
CDR3aa: CASSYGLAMDTQYF
CDR3nt: TGTGCCAGCAGCTACGGACTAGCTATGGATACGCAGTATTTT

v_gene: TRBV5-4
d_gene: -
j_gene: TRBJ2-5
abundance: once
CDR3aa: CASSLVGSGYGETQYF
CDR3nt: TGTGCCAGCAGCTTGGTGGGTAGCGGATACGGGGAGACCCAGTACTTC

v_gene: TRBV6-5
d_gene: TRBD1
j_gene: TRBJ2-7
abundance: -
CDR3aa: CASGDRGHKQYF
CDR3nt: TGTGCCAGCGGGGACAGGGGGCACAAGCAGTACTTC

v_gene: TRBV4-3
d_gene: -
j_gene: TRBJ1-5
abundance: -
CDR3aa: CASSQDLWRSNQPQHF
CDR3nt: TGCGCCAGCAGCCAAGATCTGTGGCGGAGCAATCAGCCCCAGCATTTT

v_gene: TRBV5-1
d_gene: TRBD2
j_gene: TRBJ2-1
abundance: -
CDR3aa: CASSLELAGANEQFF
CDR3nt: TGCGCCAGCAGCTTGGAACTAGCGGGAGCCAATGAGCAGTTCTTC

v_gene: TRBV25-1
d_gene: TRBD1
j_gene: TRBJ2-2
abundance: -
CDR3aa: CASSGYQGADTGELFF
CDR3nt: TGTGCCAGCAGTGGGTACCAGGGGGCGGACACCGGGGAGCTGTTTTTT

v_gene: TRBV27
d_gene: -
j_gene: TRBJ2-1
abundance: -
CDR3aa: CASSSSGYSYNEQFF
CDR3nt: TGTGCCAGCAGTTCAAGCGGTTACTCCTACAATGAGCAGTTCTTC

v_gene: TRBV21-1
d_gene: -
j_gene: TRBJ1-2
abundance: few
CDR3aa: CASSIQGNGYTF
CDR3nt: TGTGCCAGCAGCATCCAGGGGAATGGCTACACCTTC

v_gene: TRBV18
d_gene: -
j_gene: TRBJ1-2
abundance: -
CDR3aa: CASHDGWAGNGYTF
CDR3nt: TGTGCCAGCCACGACGGTTGGGCAGGGAACGGCTACACCTTC

v_gene: TRBV4-2
d_gene: -
j_gene: TRBJ2-5
abundance: many
CDR3aa: CASSQEQGGSETQYF
CDR3nt: TGTGCCAGCAGCCAAGAACAGGGGGGGTCGGAGACCCAGTACTTC

v_gene: TRBV5-1
d_gene: TRBD1
j_gene: TRBJ1-6
abundance: -
CDR3aa: CASSLTGGNSPLHF
CDR3nt: TGCGCCAGCAGCTTGACAGGGGGTAATTCACCCCTCCACTTT

v_gene: TRBV6-4
d_gene: TRBD1
j_gene: TRBJ2-5
abundance: once
CDR3aa: CASSDPRQGRETQYF
CDR3nt: TGTGCCAGCAGTGACCCTCGACAGGGGAGAGAGACCCAGTACTTC

v_gene: TRBV4-2
d_gene: TRBD2
j_gene: TRBJ2-2
abundance: -
CDR3aa: CASGRTSGSIGELFF
CDR3nt: TGTGCCAGCGGCAGAACTAGCGGGAGCATCGGGGAGCTGTTTTTT

v_gene: TRBV25-1
d_gene: TRBD2
j_gene: TRBJ2-3
abundance: -
CDR3aa: CATTGTSVKTDTQYF
CDR3nt: TGTGCCACCACCGGGACTAGCGTCAAGACAGATACGCAGTATTTT

v_gene: TRBV6-4
d_gene: -
j_gene: TRBJ2-3
abundance: medium-sized
CDR3aa: CASSDAAGSDTQYF
CDR3nt: TGTGCCAGCAGTGACGCAGCGGGCTCAGATACGCAGTATTTT